These T cell receptor beta chains were read from a single sample in a study of technical replicates of blood from several donors. Assay used: immunoSEQ multiplex PCR; TCRdb lists only in-frame clones, some missing. The table has about 79,000 clones, approximately 94% seen once. The sample comprised T cells isolated from PBMCs. The source of these receptors is a human donor in good health. Both conserved end residues are part of each CDR3. Fields, in order: J gene, clone size, V gene, D gene, CDR3 DNA, CDR3 protein. D genes are given only for firm matches. A row's size may be missing; if present it is once, few, many or a size class.

>TRBJ2-2|NA|TRBV6-5|NA
TGTGCCAGCAGTTACAGGGGGGGTAACACCGGGGAGCTGTTTTTT
CASSYRGGNTGELFF
>TRBJ1-2|NA|TRBV6-1|TRBD1
TGTGCCAGCAGTGACCCGGACAGGAGAGGCTACACCTTC
CASSDPDRRGYTF
>TRBJ2-5|NA|TRBV10-2|NA
TGCGCCAGCGGAGGGGTCGTTTTATCAGAGACCCAGTACTTC
CASGGVVLSETQYF
>TRBJ1-4|NA|TRBV11-2|NA
TGTGCCAGCAGCTTACTTCGAGGTAAAGGCGAAAAACTGTTTTTT
CASSLLRGKGEKLFF
>TRBJ2-7|NA|TRBV7-9|TRBD2
TGTGCCAGCAGCAACGGGGGGGATCCTCGGGAGCAGTACTTC
CASSNGGDPREQYF
>TRBJ2-5|NA|TRBV4-1|TRBD2
TGCGCCAGCAGCCAACTCCTAGCGGGCATTAGCCAAGAGACCCAGTACTTC
CASSQLLAGISQETQYF
>TRBJ2-1|NA|TRBV6-6|TRBD1
TGTGCCAGCAGCAACGACAGGGGGCCTTCCTACAATGAGCAGTTCTTC
CASSNDRGPSYNEQFF
>TRBJ2-7|NA|TRBV2|NA
TGTGCCAGCAGGGCGACATTTCGGGATTCCTACGAGCAGTACTTC
CASRATFRDSYEQYF
>TRBJ2-7|NA|TRBV28|NA
TGTGCCAGCAGTTTAACAGACGAGCAGTACTTC
CASSLTDEQYF
>TRBJ1-1|NA|TRBV4-1|NA
TGCGCCAGCAGCCAAGATCTGCGATCCGGGAACACTGAAGCTTTCTTT
CASSQDLRSGNTEAFF
>TRBJ2-3|NA|TRBV11-2|TRBD2
TGTGCCAGCAGCTACGGACTAGCGGGAGGGACAGATACGCAGTATTTT
CASSYGLAGGTDTQYF
>TRBJ1-4|few|TRBV5-1|NA
TGCGCCAGCAGCTCGGGAGTTGCAACTAATGAAAAACTGTTTTTT
CASSSGVATNEKLFF
>TRBJ2-1|NA|TRBV28|NA
TGTGCCAGCAGTCCCTTGACAGAGTACAATGAGCAGTTCTTC
CASSPLTEYNEQFF
>TRBJ1-1|NA|TRBV19|NA
TGTGCCAGTAGTATGGGGGGTCAGGGAGGGTCCAGGAACACTGAAGCTTTCTTT
CASSMGGQGGSRNTEAFF
>TRBJ2-2|NA|TRBV5-1|TRBD2
TGCGCCAGCAGTACCGGACTAGGGAACACCGGGGAGCTGTTTTTT
CASSTGLGNTGELFF
>TRBJ2-5|NA|TRBV9|TRBD2
TGTGCCAGCAGCGTATTCGGCGGGGGGGAGGGGGAGACCCAGTACTTC
CASSVFGGGEGETQYF
>TRBJ1-6|NA|TRBV30|NA
TGTGCCTCCAAGGGGGTAGGCCACTCACCCCTCCACTTT
CASKGVGHSPLHF
>TRBJ2-5|NA|TRBV4-1|TRBD2
TGCGCCAGCAGCCCCATTGGACTAGCGGGGAAAGAGACCCAGTACTTC
CASSPIGLAGKETQYF
>TRBJ1-3|NA|TRBV18|NA
TGTGCCAGCTCACCACCGTCCGGGCGGGTCTTTGGAAACACCATATATTTT
CASSPPSGRVFGNTIYF
>TRBJ1-3|NA|TRBV7-2|NA
TGTGCCAGCAGCTTAGGTTTCAGTTTCTCTGGAAACACCATATATTTT
CASSLGFSFSGNTIYF
>TRBJ2-2|NA|TRBV9|NA
TGTGCCAGCAGCGTAGGAGGAGGGTCCAACGGGGAGCTGTTTTTT
CASSVGGGSNGELFF
>TRBJ2-3|once|TRBV6-5|TRBD2
TGTGCCAGCGGGATAGCGGGAGGTATGGGAGATACGCAGTATTTT
CASGIAGGMGDTQYF
>TRBJ2-3|NA|TRBV5-1|NA
TGCGCCAGCAGCTTGGTCTCTAGACGCTTCACAGATACGCAGTATTTT
CASSLVSRRFTDTQYF
>TRBJ2-5|NA|TRBV29-1|NA
TGCAGCGGCGACAGGGGCGGGGGTGGGGAGACCCAGTACTTC
CSGDRGGGGETQYF
>TRBJ2-5|NA|TRBV7-8|NA
TGTGCCAGCACCACCAGGGCCAACCAAGAGACCCAGTACTTC
CASTTRANQETQYF